This note documents a single TCR beta chain sequence. The antigen remains unidentified. This entry belongs to a study of shared clonotypes between healthy human individuals. General study results and limits: Owing to a small donor count, the genetic and exposure-history diversity represented was limited. At large depth, rarefaction still showed sorted-subset sequencing to be incomplete. Shared across a few donors were about 4.8% of the naive CD4 clonotypes.

Some clones are missing from TCRdb's copy, which holds only in-frame ones; the method was immunoSEQ multiplex PCR. In the table there are about a million clones, 60% to 85% of which are singletons. The healthy adult donors were HIV-negative and reported no recent acute infections or vaccinations. Germline CDR1 and CDR2: SGDLS and YYNGEE. Trimming pared 4 bases from V and 5 bases from J, leaving 13 bases between. CDR3 length: 14 amino acids. The rearrangement links TRBV9 to TRBJ2-1; maybe TRBD1 (5 bases). The sequencing input was memory CD4+ T cells from PBMCs. Subset noted: CD45RA-negative fraction. The TCR sequence derives from a man between 18 and 35 years old in good health. Some clones in this sample may be carry-over from other donors' samples. The CDR3 reads CASSTRAPNNEQFF. The CDR3 DNA reads as TGTGCCAGCAGCACCAGGGCGCCCAACAATGAGCAGTTCTTC.